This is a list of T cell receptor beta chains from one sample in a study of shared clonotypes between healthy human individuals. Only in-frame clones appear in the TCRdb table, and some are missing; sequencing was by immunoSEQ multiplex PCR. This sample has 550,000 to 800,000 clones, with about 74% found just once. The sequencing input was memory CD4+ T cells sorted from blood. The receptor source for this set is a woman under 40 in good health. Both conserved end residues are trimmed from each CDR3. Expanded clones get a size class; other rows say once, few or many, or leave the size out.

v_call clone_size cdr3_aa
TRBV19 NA ASSIKISDSHYGYT
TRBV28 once ASSSSGSNTGELF
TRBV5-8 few ASSLEENQPQH
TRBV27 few ASSLGQALYNEQF
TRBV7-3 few ASSLQRDQPQH
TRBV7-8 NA ASSSADRFDEQY
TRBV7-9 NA ASSFLWTSGPSTDTQY
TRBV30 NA AWNWAGRGQPQH
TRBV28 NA ASSLQGPRGGYT
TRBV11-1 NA ASSLRMAGANVLT
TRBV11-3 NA ASSSLGSSTGELF
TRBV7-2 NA ASSPKTGSLYEQY
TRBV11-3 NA ASSPGLSTGELF
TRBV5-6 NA ASSRRGGGPYNEQF
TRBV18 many ASEGEVYGYT
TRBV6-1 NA AITPGGYSNQPQH
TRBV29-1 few SVEEQGAIWAEAF
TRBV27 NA ASAAGISNTGELF
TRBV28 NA ASSFRVRRTEAF
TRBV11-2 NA ASSPKLITEAF
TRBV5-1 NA ASSLRGEQY
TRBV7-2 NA ASSGKTSVNNEQF
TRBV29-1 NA SVGTSGRSDTQY
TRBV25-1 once ASRGDAYNEQF
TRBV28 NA ASSVRTELGTQY
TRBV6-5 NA ASSPLAGGWEQF
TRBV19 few ASSMGTGGTEAF
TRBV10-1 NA ASSVASDSGQY
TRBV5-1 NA ASSLAAGVGYEQY
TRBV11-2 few ASSPGLVRTRSYNEQF
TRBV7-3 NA ASSLTRGGEQY
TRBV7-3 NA ASSSQPGLAGADTQY
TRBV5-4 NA ASSWGTEIYEQY
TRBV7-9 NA ASSLGDNGYT
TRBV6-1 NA ASSLVQGGELF
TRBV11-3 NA ASSFSGRNNEQF
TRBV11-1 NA ASSRQVSGRAGEQY
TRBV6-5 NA ASSYSGQGHEQY
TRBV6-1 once ASSVPDRGPGELF
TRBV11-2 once ASSLPGRGTYNEQF
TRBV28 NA ASSSAGQGNEKLF
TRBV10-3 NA AISELGDNYGYT
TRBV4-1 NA ASSPRPGQGSEKLF
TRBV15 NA ATSRELAGVLGRRETQY
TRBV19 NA ASSITSGFSEQF
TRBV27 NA ASSFHSGNQPQH
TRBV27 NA ASSALRTGRNQPQH
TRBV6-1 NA ASSRQINEKLF
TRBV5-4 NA ASSLGGRADRETQY
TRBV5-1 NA ASSETGVAGDTIY
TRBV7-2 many ASSTYLGGYT
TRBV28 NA ASMVPGDNTGELF
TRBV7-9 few ASSPSGTGGTGELF
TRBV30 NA AWSPTSTNEKLF